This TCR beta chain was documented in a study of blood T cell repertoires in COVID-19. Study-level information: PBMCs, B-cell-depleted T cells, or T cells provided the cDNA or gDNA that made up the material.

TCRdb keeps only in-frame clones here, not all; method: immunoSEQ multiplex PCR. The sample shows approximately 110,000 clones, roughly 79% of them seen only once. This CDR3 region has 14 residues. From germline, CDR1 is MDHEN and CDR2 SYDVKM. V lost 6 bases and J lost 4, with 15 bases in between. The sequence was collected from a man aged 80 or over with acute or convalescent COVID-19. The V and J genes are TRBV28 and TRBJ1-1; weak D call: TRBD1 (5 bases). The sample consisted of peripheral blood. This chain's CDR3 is CASRVQALGTEAFF. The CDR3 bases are TGTGCCAGCAGAGTACAGGCCCTGGGCACTGAAGCTTTCTTT.